The 28 T cell receptor beta chains below come from one sample, sequenced in a study of CD8 T cells in Susac syndrome. Roughly 0.5 to 1 ug RNA was reverse transcribed with random hexamers. A single record per CDR3 protein comes from TCRdb applying MiXCR to the immunoSEQ multiplex PCR reads. Seen here are 240,000 or so distinct CDR3 sequences, around 96% observed once, and the top ten hold around 0.093%. Sequencing was done on a sample of CD4+ T cells from PBMCs. These receptor sequences come from a human donor with Susac syndrome.

The chain joins TRBV15 to TRBJ1-1; a possible D gene is TRBD1 (5 bases). V lost 1 base, J lost 8 bases, and 17 bases lay in between. CDR3 length: 15 residues. Germline values: CDR1 LNHNV, CDR2 YYDKDF (reference sequence). CDR3 sequence: CATSRGGRVPTEAFF. CDR3 nucleotide sequence: TGTGCCACCAGCAGAGGGGGCCGGGTTCCCACCGAAGCTTTCTTT.

The V and J genes are TRBV12-5 and TRBJ2-3; no clear D gene. Germline CDR1 is LGHNT and CDR2 is FRNRAP. Trimming stripped 4 bases from V and 0 bases from J, with 11 bases between. This CDR3 comprises 15 residues. The CDR3 protein is CASGSSTDSTDTQYF. Here the CDR3 DNA reads TGTGCTAGTGGTTCAAGCACAGATAGCACAGATACGCAGTATTTT.

V usage is TRBV12-3 or TRBV12-4 and J usage is TRBJ1-5, with a possible D match to TRBD1 (6 bases). V lost 7 bases and J lost 7, with 20 bases in between. There are 15 residues in the CDR3. In DNA, the CDR3 is TGTGCCAGCACCCCCCCGGGGGCTGGTGGGCAGCCCCAGCATTTT. Its protein is CASTPPGAGGQPQHF.

This chain connects TRBV12-3 or TRBV12-4 to TRBJ2-1; 9 bases map to TRBD2. The CDR3 consists of 16 residues. The V and J ends lost 3 bases and 8 bases, in that order; junction bases with no gene match: 11. CDR3 nucleotides: TGTGCCAGCAGTTTTTTAGCGGGAGTATATGTCGATGAGCAGTTCTTC. Its translation: CASSFLAGVYVDEQFF.

The CDR3 is CASSQDGGRPYNEQFF. Written as DNA, the CDR3 is TGTGCCAGCAGCCAAGATGGGGGAAGGCCTTACAATGAGCAGTTCTTC. V usage is TRBV3-1 and J usage is TRBJ2-1, with D tentatively TRBD1 or TRBD2 (5 bases each). Trimming shortened V by 0 bases and J by 4 bases, and 13 bases separated the two germline ends. The CDR3 extends over 16 amino acids. The germline V gene encodes CDR1 LGHDT and CDR2 YNNKEL (reference sequence).

The genes are TRBV30 and TRBJ1-2; 8 nucleotides align to TRBD1. Germline V gene data show CDR1 as GTSNPN and CDR2 as SVGIG (reference sequence). The junction had 12 bases not matched to a gene; V was cut back by 2 bases and J by 7 bases. The CDR3 is made up of 15 amino acids. In nucleotides, the CDR3 is TGTGCCTGGAGTCCCTGGACAGGGAAGAACAGTGGCTACACCTTC. Its translation: CAWSPWTGKNSGYTF.

This clonotype was counted once. The DNA for the CDR3 is TGCAGTGCTAGAGATAGGCGGCTAGCCAAAAACATTCAGTACTTC. This gives the protein CSARDRRLAKNIQYF. The V gene is TRBV20-1, the J gene TRBJ2-4, with no clear D. Trimming cost V 0 bases and J 0 bases, with 9 bases left between them. There are 15 residues in the CDR3. CDR1 is DFQATT and CDR2 is SNEGSKA in the germline V gene (reference sequence).

On this clonotype: The junction departs from germline at one end; a sequencing error may be responsible. V is TRBV12-3 or TRBV12-4 and J is TRBJ2-2; D uncertain. The CDR3 loop spans 12 amino acids. CDR3 DNA: TGTGCCAGCAGCTTAGGCACCGGGGAGCTGTTTTTT. Translated, it gives CASSLGTGELFF.

This chain connects TRBV20-1 to TRBJ2-2; D ambiguous. The V gene lost 3 bases and the J gene lost 3 bases, with 8 bases spanning the gap. The germline gives CDR1 DFQATT, CDR2 SNEGSKA (reference sequence). The CDR3 spans 13 residues. CDR3 nucleotides: TGCAGTGCTAGGCGTCAAGACACCGGGGAGCTGTTTTTT. The encoded protein is CSARRQDTGELFF.

The V call is TRBV7-3, the J call TRBJ2-7, with D unresolved. V was clipped by 2 bases and J by 1 base, with 9 bases between them. The CDR3 spans 14 residues. Germline V CDR1 and CDR2: SGHTA, FQGTGA. The CDR3 nucleotides read TGTGCCAGCAGCTTAGGTAGCAGTTCCTACGAGCAGTACTTC. Its translation is CASSLGSSSYEQYF.

The rearrangement links TRBV29-1 to TRBJ2-7; tentative D call: TRBD2 (6 bases). This CDR3 has 12 residues. The V and J ends lost 7 bases and 6 bases respectively, with 16 bases between them. Germline V CDR1 and CDR2: SQVTM, ANQGSEA. This chain's CDR3 is CSGNVVGGEQYF. The CDR3 DNA reads TGCAGCGGGAATGTCGTGGGGGGCGAGCAGTACTTC.

This sequence joins TRBV28 and TRBJ2-7, with D perhaps matching TRBD2 (6 bases). V dropped 6 bases and J dropped 3 bases, with 18 bases sitting between them. The CDR3 is 15 residues long. CDR1 and CDR2 (germline): MDHEN, SYDVKM. The CDR3: CASSAADQGGYEQYF. The DNA for the CDR3 is TGTGCCAGCAGCGCCGCAGATCAGGGAGGCTACGAGCAGTACTTC.

The rearrangement links TRBV7-8 to TRBJ2-6; D not resolved. Germline CDR1 and CDR2: SGHVS and FQNEAQ. The CDR3 has 13 amino acids. V dropped 11 bases and J dropped 0 bases, with 8 bases sitting between them. CDR3 DNA sequence: TGTGCCTCTCGGTCCTCTGGGGCCAACGTCCTGACTTTC. Translation gives CASRSSGANVLTF.

V usage is TRBV29-1 and J usage is TRBJ2-7; D could derive from TRBD1 or TRBD2 (5 bases each). The CDR3 totals 13 residues. V dropped 3 bases and J dropped 6 bases, with 15 bases sitting between them. The germline gives CDR1 SQVTM, CDR2 ANQGSEA. The CDR3 loop reads CSVDVRGRGEQYF. The CDR3 DNA is TGCAGCGTTGACGTCCGGGGAAGGGGCGAGCAGTACTTC.

The chain joins TRBV18 to TRBJ1-2; 10 positions agree with TRBD1. Germline V CDR1 and CDR2: KGHSH, LQKENI. V lost 5 bases, J lost 6 bases, and 15 bases stayed unmatched. This CDR3 spans 17 amino acids. CDR3 DNA sequence: TGTGCCAGCTCAGCCTCGACAGGGGGCGACCCTATGGATGGCTACACCTTC. Its protein is CASSASTGGDPMDGYTF.

CDR3 DNA sequence: TGTGCCAGCAGCTTAGTTCCTTCTCCGAATGAGCAGTTCTTC. Its protein product is CASSLVPSPNEQFF. The chain links TRBV11-2 to TRBJ2-1; no reliable D call. The V end lost 1 base, the J end lost 7 bases, and 11 bases lay between the germline ends. CDR1 is SGHAT, CDR2 FQNNGV, per germline. The CDR3 runs to 14 residues.

This sequence joins TRBV6-5 and TRBJ2-7, with a weak D call TRBD2 (5 bases). The V end was cut by 11 bases, the J end by 3 bases, with 17 bases between. From germline, CDR1 is MNHEY and CDR2 SVGAGI. This CDR3 has 13 residues. The CDR3 reads CASRDFVGYEQYF. CDR3 DNA sequence: TGTGCCTCCCGGGATTTTGTCGGCTACGAGCAGTACTTC.

The rearrangement links TRBV20-1 to TRBJ1-5; D call uncertain. This CDR3 comprises 14 residues. The V end was cut by 3 bases, the J end by 1 base, with 10 bases between. The germline gives CDR1 DFQATT, CDR2 SNEGSKA (reference sequence). CDR3 bases: TGCAGTGCTAGTATAGGGTTAAGCAATCAGCCCCAGCATTTT. Amino acids: CSASIGLSNQPQHF.

Here the CDR3 reads CAWSNSAGNTIYF. As DNA, the CDR3 is TGTGCCTGGAGTAACAGCGCTGGAAACACCATATATTTT. The chain carries TRBV30 and TRBJ1-3, with unresolved D. The V end lost 2 bases, the J end lost 2 bases, and 7 bases lay between the germline ends. The CDR3 contains 13 residues. Germline lookup yields CDR1 GTSNPN and CDR2 SVGIG (reference sequence). Full variable domain (rest looked up from reference TRBV30 and TRBJ1-3): SQTIHQWPATLVQPVGSPLSLECTVEGTSNPNLYWYRQAAGRGLQLLFYSVGIGQISSEVPQNLSASRPQDRQFILSSKKLLLSDSGFYLCAWSNSAGNTIYFGEGSWLTVV.

CDR3: CAWSKAGVKAGELFF. The CDR3 bases are TGTGCCTGGAGTAAAGCGGGAGTAAAGGCCGGGGAGCTGTTTTTT. This chain links TRBV30 with TRBJ2-2, with 8 nucleotides matching TRBD2. The CDR3 runs 15 residues. The V segment lost 2 bases and the J segment 6 bases; nucleotides outside the gene matches: 8. Germline CDR1 is GTSNPN and CDR2 is SVGIG (reference sequence).

The rearrangement uses TRBV9 and TRBJ2-6; 9 positions agree with TRBD2. Trimming cost V 1 base and J 4 bases; bases outside gene matches: 3. CDR1 and CDR2 (germline): SGDLS, YYNGEE. The CDR3 totals 16 residues. CDR3 sequence (DNA): TGTGCCAGCAGCGTAAAGCGGGGGGAGGGGGCCAACGTCCTGACTTTC. Its protein is CASSVKRGEGANVLTF.

The J gene is TRBJ2-6, the V gene TRBV11-1; 8 bases fit TRBD2. V gave up 4 bases and J gave up 0 bases; unmatched junction bases: 14. Germline V gene data show CDR1 as SGHAT and CDR2 as FQDESV (reference sequence). The CDR3 spans 20 residues. CDR3 coding DNA: TGTGCCAGCAGCTCCACCGACCCTGTAGCGGGGACCTCTGGGGCCAACGTCCTGACTTTC. Its translation: CASSSTDPVAGTSGANVLTF.

The chain combines TRBV24-1 with TRBJ2-1; no clear D. The germline CDR1 and CDR2 sequences are KGHDR and SFDVKD. V was shortened by 6 bases and J by 0 bases, with 8 bases between the two germline ends. This CDR3 region has 14 residues. The CDR3 DNA reads as TGTGCCACCAGTAATACGAACTCCTACAATGAGCAGTTCTTC. Amino acids: CATSNTNSYNEQFF.

This rearrangement joins TRBV6-1 to TRBJ2-7; D call uncertain. Germline V lookup: CDR1 MNHNS, CDR2 SASEGT. This CDR3 is built from 15 residues. V was clipped by 6 bases and J by 0 bases, with 15 bases between them. CDR3 bases: TGTGCCAGCAGAGACGACCCCCGTTTCTCCTACGAGCAGTACTTC. It encodes CASRDDPRFSYEQYF.

The V and J genes are TRBV20-1 and TRBJ2-1; D perhaps matches TRBD2 (6 bases). Germline assignment: CDR1 DFQATT and CDR2 SNEGSKA (reference sequence). The CDR3 runs 15 residues. Trimming took off 4 bases at V and 9 bases at J, with 22 bases between the two ends. The CDR3 protein is CSATRPSFGGSEQFF. The CDR3 DNA reads as TGCAGTGCTACTCGACCGAGTTTTGGGGGGAGTGAGCAGTTCTTC.

The rearrangement joins TRBV12-3 or TRBV12-4 to TRBJ1-1; TRBD1 matches 9 bases. V lost 5 bases to trimming and J lost 4 bases; unmatched junction nucleotides: 5. The CDR3 has 14 amino acids. The CDR3 sequence is CASSPQGAVTEAFF. The DNA for the CDR3 is TGTGCCAGCAGTCCACAGGGGGCGGTCACTGAAGCTTTCTTT.

This chain links TRBV2 with TRBJ2-2, with 7 bases lining up with TRBD2. The junction had 13 bases not matched to a gene; V was cut back by 6 bases and J by 12 bases. The CDR3 runs to 14 residues. Germline V gene data show CDR1 as SNHLY and CDR2 as FYNNEI. Here the CDR3 reads CASSLGGSWDQLFF. Written as DNA, the CDR3 is TGTGCCAGCAGCCTCGGGGGGTCCTGGGATCAGCTGTTTTTT. The complete variable domain, with remaining parts taken from reference TRBV2 and TRBJ2-2, reads EPEVTQTPSHQVTQMGQEVILRCVPISNHLYFYWYRQILGQKVEFLVSFYNNEISEKSEIFDDQFSVERPDGSNFTLKIRSTKLEDSAMYFCASSLGGSWDQLFFGEGSRLTVL.

The J gene is TRBJ2-6, the V gene TRBV29-1; D remains ambiguous. The CDR3 contains 14 residues. CDR1 is SQVTM, CDR2 ANQGSEA, per germline. The germline V and J ends were trimmed by 6 bases and 0 bases, with 9 bases remaining between them. The CDR3 loop reads CSVSQRSGANVLTF. CDR3 in DNA: TGCAGCGTCTCGCAGCGCTCTGGGGCCAACGTCCTGACTTTC.